Described below is a single T cell receptor (beta chain) sequence and its context. Its specificity is not known. CDR3 size: 15 residues. Germline V gives CDR1 SGHRS, CDR2 YFSETQ. Trimming took 0 bases from V and 3 from J, leaving 10 bases between them. Sample time point: week 5, during vaccination. The vaccine gave 300 ug of a 20-mer mutant IDH1 peptide subcutaneously per dose. The study enrolled donors with new WHO grade 3 or 4 IDH1-mutant, ATRX-lost astrocytomas. The sample comes from a study of a mutant IDH1 vaccine in newly diagnosed glioma. About the research overall: Vaccination started 4-6 weeks after radiotherapy alone, or with temozolomide cycles. Patients under treatment included about 62% males and about 40% females and had a mean age of around 40 years.

Study results and limitations: Among all patients, vaccine-induced immune responses occurred in around 93%.

TCRdb keeps only in-frame clones here, not all; method: immunoSEQ multiplex PCR. The table records about 29,000 clones, 87% of them present only once. Material: peripheral blood mononuclear cells (PBMCs), obtained from a glioma patient whose treatment included an IDH1 peptide vaccine. The V and J genes are TRBV5-1 and TRBJ2-1; D is uncertain. The clonotype was recovered from a woman in her thirties or forties with glioma. Some clones in this sample may be carry-over from other donors' samples. CDR3 in DNA: TGCGCCAGCAGCTTGGGAGGTGGATACTACAATGAGCAGTTCTTC. Its translation: CASSLGGGYYNEQFF.